The 9 T cell receptor beta chains listed next were all sequenced from one sample in a study of cytomegalovirus exposure and HLA in healthy donors. With 60 Vbeta and 13 Jbeta primers, the PCR was carried out. Method: immunoSEQ multiplex PCR; TCRdb's copy keeps in-frame clones and lacks some. Here the sample spans 220,000 or so clones, about 75% being singletons. Input material: PBMCs. The receptors shown here come from a woman aged 25-40 years in good health and CMV-seronegative.

The rearrangement links TRBV6-1 to TRBJ1-2; TRBD1 matches 8 bases. The CDR3 consists of 13 residues. V lost 7 bases to trimming and J lost 4 bases; unmatched junction nucleotides: 5. Germline values: CDR1 MNHNS, CDR2 SASEGT. The CDR3 nucleotides are TGTGCCAGCACCCAGGACAGGGTCTATGGCTACACCTTC. It yields the protein CASTQDRVYGYTF.

This chain uses TRBV4-2 with TRBJ1-3; no clear D gene. V lost 0 bases and J lost 2, with 8 bases in between. The CDR3 extends over 15 amino acids. Looked up from germline, CDR1 is LGHNA and CDR2 is YNFKEQ. For the CDR3, the DNA is TGTGCCAGCAGCCAAGACGGAGGGACTGGAAACACCATATATTTT. It encodes CASSQDGGTGNTIYF.

This clone was counted only a few times. This chain uses TRBV7-6 with TRBJ2-1; D call uncertain. The V gene lost 5 bases and the J gene lost 0 bases, with 11 bases spanning the gap. Per germline, CDR1 SGHVS and CDR2 FNYEAQ. This CDR3 has 15 residues. The CDR3 DNA is TGTGCCAGCAGCCCCTCCATACTCTCCTACAATGAGCAGTTCTTC. It translates to CASSPSILSYNEQFF.

This clone was counted a single time. For the CDR3, the DNA is TGTGCCAGCAGCTTAGGGGGGGTGGATCAGCCCCAGCATTTT. This sequence encodes CASSLGGVDQPQHF. The chain is built from TRBV7-6 and TRBJ1-5, with D tentatively TRBD1 (5 bases). Germline V gene data show CDR1 as SGHVS and CDR2 as FNYEAQ. Between the trimmed V and J ends, which lost 1 base and 5 bases, there was a span of 9 bases. The CDR3 loop spans 14 amino acids.

V is TRBV2 and J is TRBJ1-6, with TRBD1 as a possible D gene (6 bases). V was shortened by 7 bases and J by 5 bases, with 15 bases between the two germline ends. CDR1 is SNHLY and CDR2 is FYNNEI in the germline V gene. The CDR3 runs 15 residues. CDR3 loop: CASTWDTTNNSPLHF. In DNA form, the CDR3 reads TGTGCCAGCACCTGGGACACTACAAATAATTCACCCCTCCACTTT.

A remark on this clone: The germline gene is not matched at one end of the junction; a read error may be the cause. The chain has TRBV7-9 and TRBJ1-4; TRBD1 agrees at 8 bases. This CDR3 has 15 amino acids. The V gene's germline CDR1 is SEHNR and CDR2 FQNEAQ (reference sequence). CDR3 sequence reads: CSSSSGQGGNEKLFF. In DNA, the CDR3 is TGTTCCAGCAGCTCTGGACAGGGCGGGAATGAAAAACTGTTTTTT.

The V and J genes are TRBV19 and TRBJ1-5; 7 bases are shared with TRBD1. Germline V gene sequence: CDR1 LNHDA, CDR2 SQIVND (reference sequence). J gave up 3 bases and V 6 bases, and 5 bases lay outside the gene matches. This CDR3 comprises 14 residues. DNA of the CDR3: TGTGCCAGTAGGCGACAGGGAGACAATCAGCCCCAGCATTTT. Its protein is CASRRQGDNQPQHF.

The gene calls are TRBV14 and TRBJ2-5; D gene uncertain. With 2 bases removed from V and 2 bases from J, the gap between germline ends came to 6 bases. This CDR3 contains 13 residues. Germline CDR1 SGHDN, CDR2 FVKESK. The CDR3 DNA follows: TGTGCCAGCAGCCAATGGCTTCAAGAGACCCAGTACTTC. Translating it yields CASSQWLQETQYF.

The rearrangement links TRBV11-2 to TRBJ2-7; 15 positions agree with TRBD2. The CDR3 spans 19 residues. V lost 5 bases to trimming and J lost 2 bases; unmatched junction nucleotides: 13. Germline V CDR1 and CDR2: SGHAT, FQNNGV. CDR3 bases: TGTGCCAGCAGCCTCGACACCGGGACTAGCGGGAGGTGGCCCTACGAGCAGTACTTC. This translates into CASSLDTGTSGRWPYEQYF.